This T cell receptor (beta chain) was captured by sequencing in a study of shared clonotypes between healthy human individuals. Study details: CD8 memory received one plate per donor, CD8 naive two, CD4 memory three and CD4 naive three.

Researchers divided each subset's genomic DNA evenly across several immunoSEQ plates. Produced via immunoSEQ multiplex PCR; TCRdb's table is partial and in-frame only. The repertoire holds approximately 2.5 million clones, 93% seen once, with roughly 0.36% in the top ten. Overall study findings and caveats: Donor clonotype sharing was expected to depend on sequencing depth.

Comments on this clone: The target antigen is unknown.

Sequenced sample: naive CD4+ T cells from PBMCs. As for subset: CD45RA+ positively selected. The TCR sequence derives from a man between 18 and 35 years old in good health. Some clones in this sample may be carry-over from other donors' samples.

Here the CDR3 reads CASSPRRTDTQYF. CDR3 bases: TGTGCCAGCAGCCCCCGGAGGACAGATACGCAGTATTTT. The chain recombines TRBV13 with TRBJ2-3; D possibly corresponds to TRBD2 (5 bases). Germline assignment: CDR1 PRHDT and CDR2 FYEKMQ (reference sequence). With 5 bases removed from V and 3 bases from J, the gap between germline ends came to 9 bases. This CDR3 has 13 amino acids.